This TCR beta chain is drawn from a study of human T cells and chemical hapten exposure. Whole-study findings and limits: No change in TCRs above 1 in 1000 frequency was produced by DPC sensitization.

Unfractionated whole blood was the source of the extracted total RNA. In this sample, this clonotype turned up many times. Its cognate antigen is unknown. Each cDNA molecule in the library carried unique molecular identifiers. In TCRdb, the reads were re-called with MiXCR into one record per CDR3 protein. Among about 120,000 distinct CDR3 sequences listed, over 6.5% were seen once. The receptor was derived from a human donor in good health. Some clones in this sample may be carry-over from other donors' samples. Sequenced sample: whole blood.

The CDR3 DNA follows: TGTGCCAGCAGTGGTCTCCCGGGGGGGAAGTCCTACGAGCAGTACTTC. Its translation is CASSGLPGGKSYEQYF. J is TRBJ2-7 and V is TRBV25-1; 8 nucleotides line up with TRBD2. CDR1 is MGHDK and CDR2 is SYGVNS in the germline V gene. The CDR3 has 16 amino acids. J gave up 1 base and V 4 bases, and 9 bases lay outside the gene matches.